These T cell receptor beta chains were read from a single sample in a study of blood T cell repertoires in COVID-19. Sequencing used immunoSEQ multiplex PCR; TCRdb keeps in-frame clones, though not all of them. The sample includes about 110,000 clones, around 80% of them seen just once. Sequencing used peripheral blood. The source of these receptors is a human donor in a cohort sampled during active or convalescent COVID-19. Each CDR3 is given without its conserved first and last residue. D genes are given only for firm matches.

D: TRBD2
V: TRBV10-2
CDR3: ASSEQRDSYEQY

D: TRBD1
V: TRBV15
CDR3: ATSRDRGQGNGYT

D: NA
V: TRBV6-5
CDR3: ASNQGYYEQY

D: TRBD2
V: TRBV5-1
CDR3: ASRPGLAGGTDTQY

D: TRBD1
V: TRBV19
CDR3: ASSRDRDTQY

D: NA
V: TRBV7-2
CDR3: ASSLWGHGSNQPQH

D: TRBD2
V: TRBV27
CDR3: ASSPRLAGAYEQY

D: NA
V: TRBV21-1
CDR3: ASSKGSRQSYNEQF

D: TRBD1
V: TRBV27
CDR3: ASGRPGQGGGYT

D: TRBD1
V: TRBV5-6
CDR3: ASSVRDRGNQPQH

D: NA
V: TRBV3-1/TRBV3-2
CDR3: ASSQEGLGGSIAGYT

D: TRBD2
V: TRBV4-3
CDR3: ASSQRGLAGILSEQF

D: TRBD1
V: TRBV14
CDR3: ASSQDITGGYTGELF

D: NA
V: TRBV5-8
CDR3: ASIKTRHSYNEQF

D: TRBD2
V: TRBV28
CDR3: ASSNGLAGRSTDTQY

D: TRBD1
V: TRBV6-2/TRBV6-3
CDR3: ASSLADREDQPQH

D: TRBD1
V: TRBV29-1
CDR3: SVEYRGQGVREQY

D: TRBD2
V: TRBV4-1
CDR3: ASSQEGGTSGDTQY

D: NA
V: TRBV19
CDR3: ASSVPRGVLRTGELF

D: NA
V: TRBV2
CDR3: ASRKLGQYTGELF

D: NA
V: TRBV19
CDR3: ASNPGRGGDQPQH

D: NA
V: TRBV11-2
CDR3: ASSLGTQLLH

D: NA
V: TRBV6-2/TRBV6-3
CDR3: ASSLGPNEQF

D: TRBD2
V: TRBV7-9
CDR3: ASSSTVRASGRNTYEQY

D: TRBD2
V: TRBV24-1
CDR3: ATSAPGRLLGDTQY

D: NA
V: TRBV19
CDR3: ASSIAVATGELF

D: TRBD1
V: TRBV5-5
CDR3: ASSLLPGQGSDEQF

D: NA
V: TRBV12-3/TRBV12-4
CDR3: ASSYPPVDTQY

D: NA
V: TRBV11-3
CDR3: ASSLEWGPINEQF

D: NA
V: TRBV5-1
CDR3: ASSLDWAPYGYT

D: NA
V: TRBV7-8
CDR3: ASSPIDRRLGEKLF

D: TRBD2
V: TRBV5-1
CDR3: ASSLGLLAGVRGEQY

D: NA
V: TRBV24-1
CDR3: ATSDFEGPMNTEAF

D: TRBD1
V: TRBV7-8
CDR3: ASSLDRDRRVGELF

D: NA
V: TRBV9
CDR3: ASSVASGGSTEAF

D: TRBD2
V: TRBV4-2
CDR3: ASSQDLSSGRAEDTQY

D: TRBD1
V: TRBV12-5
CDR3: ASGGTADNEQF

D: TRBD1
V: TRBV20-1
CDR3: SAGQDQAQH

D: NA
V: TRBV19
CDR3: ASSMPDRIEGDRNSPLH

D: NA
V: TRBV7-2
CDR3: ASSSGMEWRIANYGYT

D: TRBD1
V: TRBV6-5
CDR3: ASSPDRSSYNEQF

D: TRBD1
V: TRBV5-4
CDR3: ASSLAQGANGYT

D: TRBD2
V: TRBV27
CDR3: ASSHSTSGGAGELF

D: NA
V: TRBV5-1
CDR3: ASSFGDQAF

D: NA
V: TRBV5-5
CDR3: ASSLAPGLANYGYT

D: TRBD1
V: TRBV24-1
CDR3: ATSDTGTDYGYT

D: TRBD2
V: TRBV9
CDR3: ASSVGPPSGSYTDTQY

D: NA
V: TRBV10-1
CDR3: ASRTDLPGLPDRYSNQPQH

D: TRBD2
V: TRBV19
CDR3: ASSIWLLAGPNTGELF

D: TRBD1
V: TRBV6-5
CDR3: ASRLGQGSTEAF

D: NA
V: TRBV7-2
CDR3: ASSLQGLSNTEAF

D: TRBD1
V: TRBV19
CDR3: ATDRGPSTGANVLT

D: TRBD2
V: TRBV5-6
CDR3: ASSLEGGGAFQETQY

D: TRBD1
V: TRBV7-9
CDR3: ASSYEGAKYGYT

D: NA
V: TRBV27
CDR3: ASSLHWNYGYT